This entry concerns a single TCR beta chain. V shed 0 bases and J 2 bases; nucleotides not matched to a gene: 12. The length of the CDR3 is 18 residues. The germline CDR1 and CDR2 sequences are SGHRS and YFSETQ. Some clones are missing from TCRdb's copy, which holds only in-frame ones; the method was immunoSEQ multiplex PCR. In the table there are around 30,000 clones, around 70% of which are singletons. These data belong to a study of STAT5B mutations in CD4+ large granular lymphocyte leukemia. The receptor comes from a human donor in good health. The material sequenced was CD4+ T cells from blood buffy coats. J is TRBJ2-3 and V is TRBV5-1, with TRBD2 identical over 7 bases. CDR3 amino acids: CASSLEGGSSGLTDTQYF. In DNA form, the CDR3 reads TGCGCCAGCAGCTTGGAGGGTGGGTCTAGCGGACTCACAGATACGCAGTATTTT. Using reference TRBV5-1 and TRBJ2-3 for the parts outside the CDR3, the full variable domain is KAGVTQTPRYLIKTRGQQVTLSCSPISGHRSVSWYQQTPGQGLQFLFEYFSETQRNKGNFPGRFSGRQFSNSRSEMNVSTLELGDSALYLCASSLEGGSSGLTDTQYFGPGTRLTVL.